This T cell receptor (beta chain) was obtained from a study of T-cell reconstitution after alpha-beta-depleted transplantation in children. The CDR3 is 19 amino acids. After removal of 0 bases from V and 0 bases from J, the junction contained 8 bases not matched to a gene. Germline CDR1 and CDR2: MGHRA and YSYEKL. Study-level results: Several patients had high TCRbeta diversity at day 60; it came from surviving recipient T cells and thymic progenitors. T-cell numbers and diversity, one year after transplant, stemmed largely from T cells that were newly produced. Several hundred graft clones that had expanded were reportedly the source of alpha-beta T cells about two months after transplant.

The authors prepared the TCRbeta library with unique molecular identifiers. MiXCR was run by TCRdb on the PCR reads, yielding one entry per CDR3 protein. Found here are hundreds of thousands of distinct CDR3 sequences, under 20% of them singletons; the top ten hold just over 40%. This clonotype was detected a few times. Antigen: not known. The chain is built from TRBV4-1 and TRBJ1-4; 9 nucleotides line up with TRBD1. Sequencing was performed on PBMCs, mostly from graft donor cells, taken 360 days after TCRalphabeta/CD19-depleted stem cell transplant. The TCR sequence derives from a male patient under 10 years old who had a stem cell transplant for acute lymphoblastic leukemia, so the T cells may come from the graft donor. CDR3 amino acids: CASSQDPRGDRATNEKLFF. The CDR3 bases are TGCGCCAGCAGCCAAGATCCACGGGGGGACAGGGCAACTAATGAAAAACTGTTTTTT.